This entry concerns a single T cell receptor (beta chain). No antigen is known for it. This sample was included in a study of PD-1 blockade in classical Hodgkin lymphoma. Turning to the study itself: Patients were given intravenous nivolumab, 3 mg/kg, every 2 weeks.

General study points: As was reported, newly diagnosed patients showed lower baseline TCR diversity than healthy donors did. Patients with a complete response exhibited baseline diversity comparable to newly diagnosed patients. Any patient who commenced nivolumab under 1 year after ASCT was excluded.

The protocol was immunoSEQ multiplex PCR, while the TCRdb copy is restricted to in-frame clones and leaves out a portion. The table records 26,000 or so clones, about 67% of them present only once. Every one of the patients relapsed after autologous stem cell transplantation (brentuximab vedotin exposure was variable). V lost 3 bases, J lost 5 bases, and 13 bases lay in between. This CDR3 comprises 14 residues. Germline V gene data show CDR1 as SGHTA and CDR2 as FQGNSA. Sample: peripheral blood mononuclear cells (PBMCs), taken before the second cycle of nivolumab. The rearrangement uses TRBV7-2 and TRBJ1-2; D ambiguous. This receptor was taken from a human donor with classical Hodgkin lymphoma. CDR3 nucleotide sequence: TGTGCCAGCAGCTTGGCGATGGAGGTTTATGGCTACACCTTC. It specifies CASSLAMEVYGYTF.